This is a list of T cell receptor beta chains from one sample in a study of T cells in Graves' hyperthyroidism and ophthalmopathy. MiXCR was run by TCRdb on the multiplex PCR reads, yielding one entry per CDR3 protein. The sample consists of 380,000 or so distinct CDR3 sequences, about a fifth of them appearing once. What was sequenced was blood. The receptors come from a woman between 18 and 30 years old with Graves' hyperthyroidism. The CDR3 runs from the conserved cysteine through the conserved F or W. The D gene is left open where the match is weak.

j_call v_call d_call cdr3_aa
TRBJ1-2 TRBV15 NA CATSTGAENRNYGYTF
TRBJ1-1 TRBV20-1 NA CSARDSKGVNTEAFF
TRBJ2-5 TRBV6-1 NA CASSPGYREVRETQYF
TRBJ1-5 TRBV20-1 NA CSASPQGNQPQHF
TRBJ2-2 TRBV3-1 NA CASSQAGFGGAGELFF
TRBJ1-3 TRBV20-1 NA CSARDFGAGGNTIYF
TRBJ2-7 TRBV28 TRBD2 CASSYHWTSGGIRSYEQYF
TRBJ2-5 TRBV6-1 TRBD1 CASSGLDRAFQETQYF
TRBJ2-2 TRBV7-3 NA CASSSQGNGELFF
TRBJ2-7 TRBV4-1 NA CASSQEQGNLYEQYF
TRBJ1-1 TRBV5-1 NA CASSLLSTGAEGTEAFF
TRBJ2-5 TRBV7-3 NA CASSRDPQETQYF
TRBJ2-7 TRBV28 NA CASSPRGPWEQYF
TRBJ1-2 TRBV6-5 NA CASSYLPDSNYGYTF
TRBJ2-5 TRBV4-1 NA CASSRGGAYETQYF
TRBJ1-5 TRBV30 NA CAWTMDSNQPQHF